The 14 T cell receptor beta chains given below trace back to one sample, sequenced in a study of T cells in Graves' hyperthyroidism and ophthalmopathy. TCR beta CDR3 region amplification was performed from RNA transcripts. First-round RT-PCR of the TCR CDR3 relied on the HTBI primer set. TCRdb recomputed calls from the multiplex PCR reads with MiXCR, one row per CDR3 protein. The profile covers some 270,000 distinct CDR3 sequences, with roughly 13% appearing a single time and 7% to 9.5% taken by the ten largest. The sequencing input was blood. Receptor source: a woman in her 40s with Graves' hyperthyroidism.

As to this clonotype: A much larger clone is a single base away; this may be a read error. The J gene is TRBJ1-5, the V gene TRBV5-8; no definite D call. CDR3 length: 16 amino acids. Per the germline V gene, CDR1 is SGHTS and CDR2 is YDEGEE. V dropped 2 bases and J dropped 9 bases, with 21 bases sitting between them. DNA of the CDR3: TGTGCCAGCAGCTTACCGGACGGCTCAGGATGGCCGCCCCAGCATTTT. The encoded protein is CASSLPDGSGWPPQHF.

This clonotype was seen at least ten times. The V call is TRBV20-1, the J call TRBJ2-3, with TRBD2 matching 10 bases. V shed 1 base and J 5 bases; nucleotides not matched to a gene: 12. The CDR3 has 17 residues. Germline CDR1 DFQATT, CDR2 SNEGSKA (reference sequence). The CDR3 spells CSARGTSGLSFGDTQYF. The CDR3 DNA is TGCAGTGCTAGAGGGACTAGCGGTCTCTCATTTGGAGATACGCAGTATTTT.

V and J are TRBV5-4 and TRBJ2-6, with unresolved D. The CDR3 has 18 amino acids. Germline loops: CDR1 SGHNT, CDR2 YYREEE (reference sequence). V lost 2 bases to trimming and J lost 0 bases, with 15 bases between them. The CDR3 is CASSLMDEWGSGANVLTF. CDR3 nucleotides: TGTGCCAGCAGCTTAATGGATGAATGGGGCTCTGGGGCCAACGTCCTGACTTTC. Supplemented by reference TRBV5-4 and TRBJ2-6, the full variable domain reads ETGVTQSPTHLIKTRGQQVTLRCSSQSGHNTVSWYQQALGQGPQFIFQYYREEENGRGNFPPRFSGLQFPNYSSELNVNALELDDSALYLCASSLMDEWGSGANVLTFGAGSRLTVL.

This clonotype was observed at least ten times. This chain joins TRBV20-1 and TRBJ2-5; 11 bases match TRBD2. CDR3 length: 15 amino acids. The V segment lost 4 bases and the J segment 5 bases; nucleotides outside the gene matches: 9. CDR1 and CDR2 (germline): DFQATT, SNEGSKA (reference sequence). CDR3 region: CSATTTSGIDETQYF. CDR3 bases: TGCAGTGCTACCACGACTAGCGGGATCGATGAGACCCAGTACTTC.

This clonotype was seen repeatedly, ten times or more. CDR3 coding DNA: TGTGCCAGCAGTTACTCGAATCCTCTCCAAGAGACCCAGTACTTC. Protein product: CASSYSNPLQETQYF. The chain links TRBV6-5 to TRBJ2-5; D not resolved. Germline CDR1 is MNHEY and CDR2 is SVGAGI. The CDR3 has 15 residues. The V end was cut by 0 bases, the J end by 1 base, with 9 bases between.

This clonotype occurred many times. Here the CDR3 reads CASSFYRGWTDTQYF. The CDR3 nucleotides read TGTGCCAGCAGCTTCTACAGGGGATGGACAGATACGCAGTATTTT. The V and J genes are TRBV27 and TRBJ2-3; 7 bases agree with TRBD1. The CDR3 is 15 residues long. J was trimmed by 3 bases and V by 6 bases; bases with no gene match: 9. Germline-derived CDR1 and CDR2 are MNHEY and SMNVEV (reference sequence).

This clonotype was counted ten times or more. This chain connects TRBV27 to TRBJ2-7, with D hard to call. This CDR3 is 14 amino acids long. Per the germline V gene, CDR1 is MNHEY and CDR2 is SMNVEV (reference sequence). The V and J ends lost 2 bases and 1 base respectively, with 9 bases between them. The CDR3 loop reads CASSLKGFSYEQYF. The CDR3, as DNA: TGTGCCAGCAGTTTAAAGGGCTTTTCCTACGAGCAGTACTTC.

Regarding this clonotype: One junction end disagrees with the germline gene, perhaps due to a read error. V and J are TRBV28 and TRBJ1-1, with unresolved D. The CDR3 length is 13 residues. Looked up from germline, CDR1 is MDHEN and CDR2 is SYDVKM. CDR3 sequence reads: CAGSSVMNTEAFF. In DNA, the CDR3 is TGTGCCGGCAGTTCCGTTATGAACACTGAAGCTTTCTTT.

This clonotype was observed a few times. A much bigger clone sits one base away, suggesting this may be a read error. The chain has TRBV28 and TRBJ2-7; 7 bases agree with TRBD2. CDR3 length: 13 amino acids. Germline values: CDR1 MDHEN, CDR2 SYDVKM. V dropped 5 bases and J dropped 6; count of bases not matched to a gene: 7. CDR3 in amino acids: CASSPGTICEQYF. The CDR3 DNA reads TGTGCCAGCAGTCCAGGGACTATTTGCGAGCAGTACTTC. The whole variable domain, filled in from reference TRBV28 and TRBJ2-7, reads DVKVTQSSRYLVKRTGEKVFLECVQDMDHENMFWYRQDPGLGLRLIYFSYDVKMKEKGDIPEGYSVSREKKERFSLILESASTNQTSMYLCASSPGTICEQYFGPGTRLTVT.

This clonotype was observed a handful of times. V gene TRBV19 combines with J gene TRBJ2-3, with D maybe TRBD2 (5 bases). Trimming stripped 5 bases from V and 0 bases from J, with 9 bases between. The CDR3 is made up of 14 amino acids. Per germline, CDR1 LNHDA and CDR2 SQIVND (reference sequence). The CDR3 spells CASSRGSSTDTQYF. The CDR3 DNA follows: TGTGCCAGTAGTCGGGGATCTAGCACAGATACGCAGTATTTT. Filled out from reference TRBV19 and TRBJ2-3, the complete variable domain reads DGGITQSPKYLFRKEGQNVTLSCEQNLNHDAMYWYRQDPGQGLRLIYYSQIVNDFQKGDIAEGYSVSREKKESFPLTVTSAQKNPTAFYLCASSRGSSTDTQYFGPGTRLTVL.

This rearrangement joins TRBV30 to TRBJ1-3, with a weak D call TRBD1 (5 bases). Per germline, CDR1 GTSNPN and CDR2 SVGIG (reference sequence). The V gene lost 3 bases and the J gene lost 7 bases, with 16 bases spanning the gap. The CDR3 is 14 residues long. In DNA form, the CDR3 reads TGTGCCTGGAGAACGGTGGGGGGTTTGAACACCATATATTTT. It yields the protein CAWRTVGGLNTIYF.

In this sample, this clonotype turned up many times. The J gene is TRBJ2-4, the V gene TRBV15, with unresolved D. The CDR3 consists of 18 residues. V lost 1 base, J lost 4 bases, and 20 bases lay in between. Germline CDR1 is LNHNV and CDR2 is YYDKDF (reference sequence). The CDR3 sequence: CATSRVVGGPWLKNIQYF. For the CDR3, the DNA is TGTGCCACCAGCAGAGTAGTGGGCGGACCTTGGTTAAAAAACATTCAGTACTTC.

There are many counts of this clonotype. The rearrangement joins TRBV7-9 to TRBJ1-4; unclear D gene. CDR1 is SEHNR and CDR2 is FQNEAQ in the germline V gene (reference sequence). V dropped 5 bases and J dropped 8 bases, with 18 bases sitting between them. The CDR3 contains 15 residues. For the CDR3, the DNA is TGTGCCAGCAGCCCCAGTAGGGCCGGCGGGGAAAAACTGTTTTTT. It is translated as CASSPSRAGGEKLFF.

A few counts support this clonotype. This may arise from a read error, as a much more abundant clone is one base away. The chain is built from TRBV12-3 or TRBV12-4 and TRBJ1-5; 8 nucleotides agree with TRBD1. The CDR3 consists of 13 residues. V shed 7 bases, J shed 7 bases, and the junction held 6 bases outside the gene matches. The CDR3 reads CASNSGQGQPQHF. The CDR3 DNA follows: TGTGCCAGCAACTCAGGACAGGGCCAGCCCCAGCATTTT.